The entry that follows covers one T cell receptor beta chain sequence. Its antigen remains unidentified. This specimen comes from a study of beta chain features in type 1 diabetes. Study in general: Healthy donors and patients showed comparable age, gender and cell yields. Points from the study as a whole: Among patients with Type 1 diabetes, TCRB CDR3s were moderately but significantly shorter in every one of the four CD4+ subsets. Patients showed naive, central memory and Treg TCRB repertoires that appeared more similar than those of healthy donors.

Investigators reverse transcribed all isolated RNA, so they sequenced expressed TCRB transcripts. Some clones are missing from TCRdb's copy, which holds only in-frame ones; the method was immunoSEQ multiplex PCR. The data show more than 550,000 clones, 11% to 15% seen once. Germline CDR1 SEHNR, CDR2 FQNEAQ (reference sequence). Trimming pared 0 bases from V and 4 bases from J, leaving 12 bases between. The CDR3 is 15 amino acids. Every donor had blood drawn once into heparin, roughly 120 mL on average. V gene TRBV7-9 combines with J gene TRBJ1-2, with a weak D call TRBD1 (5 bases). This receptor was taken from a man younger than 35 with type 1 diabetes. The specimen sequenced was naive CD4+ T cells from blood. This CDR3 reads CASSLAEAGSYGYTF. The CDR3 DNA follows: TGTGCCAGCAGCTTAGCGGAAGCAGGGAGCTATGGCTACACCTTC.